This TCR beta chain was profiled in a study of blood T cell repertoires in COVID-19. As processed by the authors: Reference gene primer amplification yielded estimated nucleated cell counts. Using immunoSEQ multiplex PCR, the repertoire was profiled, and TCRdb retains in-frame clones only, with some absent. V and J calls and clone size are those listed in that table; D and trimming were worked out from the DNA. The table records a few hundred thousand clones, 80% to 90% of them present only once. The CDR3 is 15 amino acids. CDR1 is PRHDT and CDR2 is FYEKMQ in the germline V gene (reference sequence). Trimming removed 1 base at V and 2 bases at J, with 11 bases between. Adults between about 18 and 95 years of age took part from fewer than 30 US areas. Categorization into cohorts depended on clinical history that participants reported. Two negative PCRs, clearance, or symptom resolution had been documented for recovered Cohort 3 donors.

This receptor was taken from a woman in her 30s who had recovered from COVID-19. The J gene is TRBJ1-1, the V gene TRBV13; no firm D call. The sequenced sample consisted of PBMCs or T cells enriched from blood (not recorded which). As DNA, the CDR3 is TGTGCCAGCAGCTTAGTGTTGCGGGAAAACACTGAAGCTTTCTTT. Encoded protein: CASSLVLRENTEAFF.